One TCR beta chain is described in this entry. This clone's antigen is unknown. No base-level quality is on record; no much larger clone is a single base apart. Taken with the paper, the label for time point translates to: baseline before first vaccination. The vaccinee samples were drawn from two UK trials, COV001 and COV002, one of which was a single-blind randomized controlled phase 2/3 trial testing AZD1222 (ChAdOx1 nCoV-19) in healthy adults. For TCRbeta chain sequencing, PBMC samples from trial participants were taken at day 0 and at day 28 after the second dose. The CDR3 regions of human TCRbeta chains were analyzed by immunosequencing. The original methods were these. Repertoire TCRs were matched against a reference library of SARS-CoV-2-specific TCRs generated with the MIRA antigen-specificity platform. Breadth was defined as the fraction of unique TCRs that were SARS-CoV-2-associated. Depth was defined as the fraction of total T cells that were SARS-CoV-2-associated. Each spike-specific TCR was assigned to its reactive spike region and to a CD4 or CD8 class using the MIRA data. Log10-transformed breadth and depth values were compared by one-way ANOVA with Sidak's multiple comparisons tests. Held by TCRdb, this immuneACCESS table contains in-frame sequences only and omits some clones. Under half of the omission traces to an unresolved V gene where checked; the cause of the rest is unknown. That table supplies the V and J calls and clone size; D and trimming were determined from the DNA. Present in this sample are some 100,000 clones, 87% of which were seen just once. The biggest ten clones account for 9% to 15% of the sample.

This record comes from a study of T cell responses to AZD1222 COVID-19 vaccine (dated by TCRdb to about 2021). Context from the whole study: AZD1222 recipients given second doses at about 4 weeks or at about 12 weeks were pooled, since spike-specific TCR depth and breadth were not found to differ between the two schedules. A total of 230 to 250 trial participants underwent TCR sequencing, of whom 207 received two doses of AZD1222 and about 26 received two doses of the MenACWY control vaccine. Trial participants were enrolled by age into subgroups of 18-55, 56-69 and 70-plus years, and roughly 160, 29 and 62 TCR-sequenced participants, respectively, were included in these subgroups. The full study reports these points: After two AZD1222 doses, both the breadth and the depth of spike-specific TCRs were significantly higher than at day 0 and than in MenACWY recipients. Because no samples from the day 14 peak response were available, repertoires could be characterized only after the peak T cell response. The 56-69-year group was small, and its depth increase did not reach significance, likely because of low power. Reportedly, almost half of the unique spike-specific TCRs recognized epitopes lying outside the regions that are mutated in the B.1.351 and B.1.1.7 variants. Conclusions about previously exposed vaccinees are limited because only 6 or 7 AZD1222 recipients were SARS-CoV-2 seropositive at baseline. CD4 TCRs associated with the vaccine covered the entire spike protein, and the dominant responses were in regions 160-218 and 743-854. Most participants were white British and females outnumbered males, and the authors suggested that clonal diversity may have been underestimated.

For CDR1 and CDR2, the germline V gene lists LGHNA and YSLEER. CDR3 length: 13 amino acids, cysteine to phenylalanine. Of the read, only the CDR3 DNA is kept; its 39 bases are in frame from base 1. After removal of 1 base from V and 4 bases from J, the junction retains 0 bases not matched to a gene. The TCR comes from an adult in good health. This receptor chain uses TRBV4-3 and TRBJ1-1, and TRBD1 aligns with 7 junction nucleotides. The specimen was peripheral blood, collected on day 0 of AZD1222 vaccination. CDR3 region: CASSQGTGTEAFF. The base sequence is TGCGCCAGCAGCCAAGGGACAGGCACTGAAGCTTTCTTT.